The clone carrying this T cell receptor (beta chain) appeared a few times. This sample is part of a study of T cells in Graves' hyperthyroidism and ophthalmopathy. Clinical symptoms, serum thyroxine and TRAb, thyroid ultrasound and orbital computed tomography were used for the diagnoses. This sample holds PBMCs from under 11 ml fresh peripheral blood. Germline CDR1 and CDR2: KGHSH and LQKENI. Trimming removed 1 base at V and 3 bases at J, with 16 bases between. This CDR3 has 16 amino acids. Researchers took RNA transcripts and amplified the TCR beta CDR3 regions from them. An initial round of RT-PCR targeting the TCR CDR3 relied on the HTBI primer set. TCRdb ran MiXCR on the multiplex PCR reads and lists one entry per CDR3 protein. The sample consists of 410,000 or so distinct CDR3 sequences, approximately 14% of them appearing once.

This sequence joins TRBV18 and TRBJ2-7; no definite D call. Input material: blood. The receptor was isolated from a man younger than 35 with Graves' ophthalmopathy. CDR3 region: CASSPQSALSFYEQYF. The CDR3 DNA reads as TGTGCCAGCTCACCACAGTCGGCCCTTTCCTTCTACGAGCAGTACTTC.